This TCR beta chain was sequenced in a study of response to subunit inactivated influenza vaccine. This clonotype showed up just a few times. Its antigen remains unknown. TCRdb re-derived calls from the RT-PCR reads in MiXCR, one entry per CDR3 protein. The sample includes roughly 700,000 distinct CDR3 sequences, approximately 15% of them seen just once. General study findings and limits: Authors suggested few new T cells are recruited by each seasonal influenza vaccination.

This CDR3 contains 16 residues. Trimming removed 3 bases from V and 0 bases from J; junction bases left unmatched: 8. Germline CDR1 is SGDLS and CDR2 is YYNGEE. The TCR sequence derives from a man aged 50-59 years who received an inactivated influenza vaccine. Sample: PBMCs from blood, taken 14 to 15 days before vaccination. The V gene is TRBV9, the J gene TRBJ2-7; TRBD2 agrees at 8 bases. DNA of the CDR3: TGTGCCAGCAGCGCGGGAGGGAGACAGAGCTCCTACGAGCAGTACTTC. It codes for CASSAGGRQSSYEQYF.